These 24 T cell receptor beta chains share one sample of origin, sequenced in a study of Graves' ophthalmopathy and Graves' hyperthyroidism. TCR beta CDR3 regions were amplified from RNA transcripts. A first-round RT-PCR used HTBI primers, followed by a second-round multiplex PCR. MiXCR, run by TCRdb on the multiplex PCR reads, gives a single entry per CDR3 protein. This sample has 350,000 to 450,000 distinct CDR3 sequences, with around 18% found just once. The sample comprised peripheral blood. The source of these receptors is a woman between 18 and 29 years old with Graves' ophthalmopathy.

This clonotype has a count of ten or more. V gene TRBV27 combines with J gene TRBJ2-7; no definite D call. The CDR3 is 15 residues long. V lost 2 bases to trimming and J lost 0 bases, with 11 bases between them. CDR1 and CDR2 from the germline V gene are MNHEY and SMNVEV (reference sequence). CDR3 in amino acids: CASSLEGSDSYEQYF. The CDR3 region has the DNA TGTGCCAGCAGTTTAGAAGGATCGGACTCCTACGAGCAGTACTTC.

This clonotype was seen repeatedly, ten times or more. The rearrangement joins TRBV18 to TRBJ2-5; D is possibly TRBD1 (6 bases). The V gene lost 6 bases and the J gene lost 2 bases, with 13 bases spanning the gap. The CDR3 runs to 14 residues. CDR1 is KGHSH, CDR2 LQKENI, per germline. This chain's CDR3 is CASSRPGQQETQYF. The CDR3 bases are TGTGCCAGCTCTCGTCCCGGACAGCAAGAGACCCAGTACTTC.

This clonotype was recorded at least ten times. V is TRBV9 and J is TRBJ2-5, with no clear D. This CDR3 has 15 residues. Germline V gives CDR1 SGDLS, CDR2 YYNGEE. V gave up 0 bases and J gave up 1 base, with 10 bases separating them. CDR3 DNA: TGTGCCAGCAGCGTAGTTGGCGCAGCCCAAGAGACCCAGTACTTC. Translating it yields CASSVVGAAQETQYF.

This clonotype was counted many times. V usage is TRBV28 and J usage is TRBJ2-5, with a tentative D call TRBD1 (6 bases). Trimming cost V 6 bases and J 3 bases, with 20 bases left between them. This CDR3 region has 16 residues. Germline CDR1 MDHEN, CDR2 SYDVKM. This CDR3 is CASSHLPTGLEETQYF. In nucleotides, the CDR3 is TGTGCCAGCAGCCACCTTCCGACAGGTCTAGAAGAGACCCAGTACTTC.

This clonotype was detected ten times or more. The chain employs TRBV12-3 or TRBV12-4 and TRBJ2-7; no clear D gene. The CDR3 consists of 15 residues. Trimming stripped 3 bases from V and 3 bases from J, with 15 bases between. The CDR3 here is CASSFSGDFHYEQYF. The CDR3 nucleotides are TGTGCCAGCAGTTTTTCCGGCGACTTCCACTACGAGCAGTACTTC.

This clonotype has a count of ten or more. The chain links TRBV19 to TRBJ2-7, with 7 bases fitting TRBD2. J lost 1 base, V lost 3 bases, and 9 bases had no gene match. Per germline, CDR1 LNHDA and CDR2 SQIVND (reference sequence). This CDR3 contains 16 residues. For the CDR3, the DNA is TGTGCCAGTAGTATCACGGCCTACGGGGGGTCCTACGAGCAGTACTTC. It translates to CASSITAYGGSYEQYF.

This clonotype was detected ten times or more. CDR3 loop: CASSLKHHPGDAGELFF. CDR3 bases: TGTGCCAGCAGTTTAAAGCACCACCCAGGGGACGCCGGGGAGCTGTTTTTT. The chain joins TRBV12-3 or TRBV12-4 to TRBJ2-2; a possible D gene is TRBD1 (6 bases). This CDR3 spans 17 amino acids. V was shortened by 2 bases and J by 6 bases, with 19 bases between the two germline ends.

The chain has TRBV12-3 or TRBV12-4 and TRBJ1-2; possibly TRBD1 for D (6 bases). The CDR3 is made up of 15 amino acids. Trimming took 2 bases from V and 3 from J, leaving 13 bases between them. The CDR3 reads CASSLSSGVDYGYTF. DNA for the CDR3: TGTGCCAGCAGTTTATCGTCAGGGGTGGACTATGGCTACACCTTC.

This clonotype was counted at least ten times. CDR3 sequence (DNA): TGTGCCAGCATTAGTATTACATTGGGGGAGCAGTACTTC. This codes for CASISITLGEQYF. The V gene is TRBV2, the J gene TRBJ2-7; D is unclear. Germline-derived CDR1 and CDR2 are SNHLY and FYNNEI. V was trimmed by 7 bases and J by 7 bases, leaving 17 bases between them. The CDR3 length is 13 residues.

This clonotype was counted ten times or more. The V call is TRBV7-2, the J call TRBJ1-1; no definite D call. The CDR3 has 11 amino acids. V was cut by 8 bases and J by 11 bases, with 15 bases left in between. The germline gives CDR1 SGHTA, CDR2 FQGNSA. The chain's CDR3 is CASAIMGNAFF. The CDR3 DNA reads as TGTGCCAGCGCGATAATGGGGAACGCTTTCTTT. Based on the CDR3 plus reference TRBV7-2 and TRBJ1-1, the full variable domain is GAGVSQSPSNKVTEKGKDVELRCDPISGHTALYWYRQSLGQGLEFLIYFQGNSAPDKSGLPSDRFSAERTGGSVSTLTIQRTQQEDSAVYLCASAIMGNAFFGQGTRLTVV.

This clonotype was seen ten or more times. The chain combines TRBV6-2 or TRBV6-3 with TRBJ1-6; no definite D call. Germline V lookup: CDR1 MNHEY, CDR2 SVGEGT. V was cut by 7 bases and J by 6 bases, with 10 bases left in between. The CDR3 totals 13 residues. CDR3 residues: CASTNGRNSPLHF. The CDR3 DNA sequence: TGTGCCAGCACCAACGGTCGTAATTCACCCCTCCACTTT.

The sample holds many counts of this clonotype. The CDR3 nucleotides are TGTGCTAGCGAGGTAGGGCAGGGTGTAACTGAAGCTTTCTTT. Its protein product is CASEVGQGVTEAFF. The V call is TRBV7-7, the J call TRBJ1-1, with TRBD1 as a possible D gene (5 bases). Germline lookup yields CDR1 SSHAT and CDR2 FNYEAQ (reference sequence). The CDR3 loop spans 14 amino acids.

The gene calls are TRBV10-3 and TRBJ2-7; 8 nucleotides agree with TRBD1. CDR3 length: 14 residues. Trimming took 2 bases from V and 4 from J; bases not matched to a gene: 4. Germline V gene sequence: CDR1 ENHRY, CDR2 SYGVKD. The CDR3 reads CAISEIGQGYEQYF. The CDR3 DNA follows: TGTGCCATCAGTGAGATTGGACAGGGTTACGAGCAGTACTTC.

This clonotype was picked up many times. The chain employs TRBV6-5 and TRBJ2-7, with D possibly being TRBD1 (5 bases). V dropped 2 bases and J dropped 0 bases, with 11 bases sitting between them. This CDR3 region has 15 residues. CDR1 and CDR2 from the germline V gene are MNHEY and SVGAGI. CDR3 nucleotides: TGTGCCAGCAGTTACAGGGGATTAGCCTCCTACGAGCAGTACTTC. It codes for CASSYRGLASYEQYF.

Many counts were recorded for this clonotype. The chain has TRBV28 and TRBJ1-2, with 8 bases fitting TRBD1. The CDR3 runs to 14 residues. V lost 6 bases, J lost 5 bases, and 8 bases stayed unmatched. Germline lookup yields CDR1 MDHEN and CDR2 SYDVKM. The CDR3 nucleotides are TGTGCCAGCAGCTTTAGACAGGGGATTTATGGCTACACCTTC. Translated: CASSFRQGIYGYTF.

This clonotype occurred many times. This sequence joins TRBV4-2 and TRBJ1-3; 8 nucleotides line up with TRBD1. From germline, CDR1 is LGHNA and CDR2 YNFKEQ. This CDR3 is built from 18 residues. V lost 4 bases to trimming and J lost 0 bases; unmatched junction nucleotides: 11. CDR3 nucleotides: TGTGCCAGCAGCCCCCTAAAGGGGACAGGTTTCTCTGGAAACACCATATATTTT. This gives the protein CASSPLKGTGFSGNTIYF.

This clonotype was picked up many times. The V call is TRBV28, the J call TRBJ2-5; D is possibly TRBD1 or TRBD2 (5 bases each). The germline V gene encodes CDR1 MDHEN and CDR2 SYDVKM. V lost 3 bases and J lost 1, with 15 bases in between. CDR3 size: 16 residues. CDR3 loop: CASSFRDPQAQETQYF. The DNA of the CDR3 is TGTGCCAGCAGTTTCCGGGACCCCCAGGCCCAAGAGACCCAGTACTTC.

The sample holds many counts of this clonotype. V usage is TRBV7-2 and J usage is TRBJ2-2; 7 bases line up with TRBD1. This CDR3 has 15 amino acids. The junction had 4 bases not matched to a gene; V was cut back by 1 base and J by 5 bases. The germline V gene has CDR1 SGHTA and CDR2 FQGNSA. The DNA for the CDR3 is TGTGCCAGCAGCTTAGGAGGGGGCGGTACCGGGGAGCTGTTTTTT. It encodes CASSLGGGGTGELFF.

Many counts were recorded for this clonotype. This chain joins TRBV7-8 and TRBJ1-5; D gene uncertain. Between the trimmed V and J ends, which lost 1 base and 3 bases, there was a span of 16 bases. Germline CDR1 reads SGHVS; CDR2 reads FQNEAQ. There are 17 residues in the CDR3. The CDR3 coding sequence is TGTGCCAGCAGCTTAGGAGTACGGGAGAAGTTCAATCAGCCCCAGCATTTT. Its translation: CASSLGVREKFNQPQHF. The whole variable domain, filled in from reference TRBV7-8 and TRBJ1-5, reads GAGVSQSPRYKVAKRGQDVALRCDPISGHVSLFWYQQALGQGPEFLTYFQNEAQLDKSGLPSDRFFAERPEGSVSTLKIQRTQQEDSAVYLCASSLGVREKFNQPQHFGDGTRLSIL.

There are many counts of this clonotype. CDR3 residues: CASRPDRGSNQPQHF. In DNA form, the CDR3 reads TGTGCCAGCAGACCAGACAGGGGAAGCAATCAGCCCCAGCATTTT. The gene calls are TRBV12-3 or TRBV12-4 and TRBJ1-5, with 8 bases lining up with TRBD1. V was pared by 6 bases and J by 1 base, with 5 bases of the junction left unmatched. The CDR3 extends over 15 amino acids.

The rearrangement uses TRBV6-1 and TRBJ1-5; D is unclear. The CDR3 is made up of 15 amino acids. V was pared by 5 bases and J by 4 bases, with 15 bases between. From germline, CDR1 is MNHNS and CDR2 SASEGT. The CDR3 loop is CASSLNARRNQPQHF. CDR3 coding DNA: TGTGCCAGCAGTCTAAACGCCAGACGTAATCAGCCCCAGCATTTT.

This clonotype was seen repeatedly, ten times or more. This rearrangement joins TRBV27 to TRBJ1-3; D not certain. Trimming left V 6 bases short and J 0 bases short, with 12 bases between. The V gene's germline CDR1 is MNHEY and CDR2 SMNVEV (reference sequence). The CDR3 has 15 residues. CDR3 residues: CASSPDGGSGNTIYF. CDR3 in DNA: TGTGCCAGCAGCCCGGACGGAGGCTCTGGAAACACCATATATTTT.

This clonotype has at least ten counts. V is TRBV7-2 and J is TRBJ1-6; 11 positions match TRBD1. The germline CDR1 and CDR2 sequences are SGHTA and FQGNSA. The CDR3 has 18 amino acids. V lost 0 bases and J lost 9; bases outside the gene matches: 10. Here the CDR3 reads CASSLAPPTGTGGSPLHF. CDR3 bases: TGTGCCAGCAGCTTAGCGCCCCCAACCGGGACAGGGGGTTCACCCCTCCACTTT.

V is TRBV11-3 and J is TRBJ1-1, with a tentative D call TRBD1 (5 bases). This CDR3 spans 14 amino acids. Germline V gene lookup returns CDR1 SGHNT and CDR2 YENEEA. The ends were cut back, 3 bases at V and 2 bases at J, with 10 bases in the middle. The CDR3 is CASSFTQANTEAFF. CDR3 nucleotide sequence: TGTGCCAGCAGCTTTACACAGGCCAACACTGAAGCTTTCTTT.